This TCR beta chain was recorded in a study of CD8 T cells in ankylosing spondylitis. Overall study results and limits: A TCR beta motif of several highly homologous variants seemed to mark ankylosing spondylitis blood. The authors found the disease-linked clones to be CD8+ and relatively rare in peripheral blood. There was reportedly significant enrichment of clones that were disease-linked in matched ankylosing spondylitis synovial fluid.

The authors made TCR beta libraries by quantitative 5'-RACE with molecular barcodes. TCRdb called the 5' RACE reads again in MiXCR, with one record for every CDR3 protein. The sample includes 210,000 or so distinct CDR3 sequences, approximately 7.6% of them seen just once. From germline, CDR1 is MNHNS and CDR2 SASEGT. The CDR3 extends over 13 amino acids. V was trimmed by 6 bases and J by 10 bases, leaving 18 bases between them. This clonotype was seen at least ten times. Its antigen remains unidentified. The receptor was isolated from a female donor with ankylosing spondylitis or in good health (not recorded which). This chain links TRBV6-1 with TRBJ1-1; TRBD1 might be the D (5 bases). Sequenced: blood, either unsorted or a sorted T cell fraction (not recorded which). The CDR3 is CASSPRVAQGAFF. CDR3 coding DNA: TGTGCCAGCAGCCCCCGCGTGGCGCAGGGAGCTTTCTTT.